The clone carrying this TCR beta chain was counted once. Antigen unknown. TCRdb's copy holds only in-frame clones and misses some; the assay was immunoSEQ multiplex PCR. The sample has 25,000 to 35,000 clones; roughly 70% are singletons. With V trimmed by 1 base and J by 3 bases, 9 bases remained unmatched. Germline V CDR1 and CDR2: LGHNA, YNFKEQ. The CDR3 consists of 17 residues. These data originate in a study of PD-1 blockade in classical Hodgkin lymphoma. Whole-study context: Administration of nivolumab to patients was at 3 mg/kg intravenously every 2 weeks.

Every patient had relapsed following autologous stem cell transplantation, and cohorts differed in brentuximab vedotin exposure. Findings and limits, study-wide: Before treatment, TCR diversity in newly diagnosed patients was reportedly lower than in healthy donors. In CD4+ cells, TCR diversity went up significantly by C4D1, but in CD8+ cells it did not. Patients starting nivolumab under 1 year after ASCT were excluded.

The sequences come from peripheral blood mononuclear cells (PBMCs), collected before the second cycle of nivolumab. The chain carries TRBV4-2 and TRBJ2-1, with 7 nucleotides matching TRBD2. This clonotype was sampled from a human donor with classical Hodgkin lymphoma. CDR3 nucleotides: TGTGCCAGCAGCCAAGCTGCCCCCTGGGACTACTACAATGAGCAGTTCTTC. Translated: CASSQAAPWDYYNEQFF.